What follows describes a single T cell receptor beta chain. What this receptor recognizes is not known. The record has no base qualities; no much larger clone is one base away. The germline V gene yields MDHEN for CDR1 and SYDVKM for CDR2. The V end loses 1 base and the J end loses 1 base, and a stretch of 7 bases separates them. Including cysteine and phenylalanine, the CDR3 has 14 amino acids. Just the 42-base CDR3 DNA is kept, in frame starting at base 1. The CDR3 regions of human TCRbeta chains were analyzed by immunosequencing. Processing in the source paper ran as follows. TCRs in the repertoires were compared against a reference library of SARS-CoV-2-specific TCRs that had been generated with the MIRA antigen-specificity platform. Breadth was defined as the fraction of unique TCRs that were SARS-CoV-2-associated. Depth was defined as the fraction of total T cells that were SARS-CoV-2-associated. Using the MIRA data, each spike-specific TCR was assigned both to the spike region to which the TCR was reactive and to a CD4 or CD8 class. Log10-transformed breadth and depth values were compared by one-way ANOVA with Sidak's multiple comparisons tests. TCRdb limited this immuneACCESS table to in-frame rearrangements with V and J called. A share of clones is missing; checked studies link under half to unresolved V genes, and the rest is unexplained. That table furnishes V, J and clone size, whereas the DNA furnished D and trimming. For this sample the table gives around 150,000 clones, of which roughly 92% were detected only once. The top ten hold about 0.64% of the sample.

This entry belongs to a study of T cell responses to AZD1222 COVID-19 vaccine (dated by TCRdb to the early 2020s). In the study overall: AZD1222 recipients given second doses at about 4 weeks or at about 12 weeks were pooled, since spike-specific TCR depth and breadth were not found to differ between the two schedules. Enrollment into the trials was organized by age into subgroups of 18-55, 56-69 and 70-plus years, and those subgroups contained around 150, 28 and 57 TCR-sequenced participants, respectively. TCR sequencing was performed for some 250 trial participants, of whom around 210 were given two doses of AZD1222 and some 26 were given two doses of MenACWY control vaccine.

Overall results and qualifications from the work: Most participants were white British and females outnumbered males, and the authors suggested that clonal diversity may have been underestimated. CD4 TCRs associated with the vaccine covered the entire spike protein, and the dominant responses were in regions 160-218 and 743-854. Reportedly, almost half of the unique spike-specific TCRs recognized epitopes lying outside the regions that are mutated in the B.1.351 and B.1.1.7 variants. After two AZD1222 doses, spike-specific TCR breadth and depth were significantly higher than at day 0 and than in MenACWY recipients. Because no samples from the day 14 peak response were available, repertoires could be characterized only after the peak T cell response. Conclusions about previously exposed vaccinees are limited because only a handful of AZD1222 recipients were SARS-CoV-2 seropositive at baseline. The 56-69-year group was small, and its depth increase did not reach significance, likely because of low power.

The sample's time point label is to be understood as: baseline before first vaccination. Vaccinee samples came from UK trials COV001 and COV002, including a single-blind randomized controlled phase 2/3 trial of AZD1222 (ChAdOx1 nCoV-19) in healthy adults. For TCRbeta chain sequencing, PBMC samples from trial participants were taken at day 0 and at day 28 after the second dose. This receptor was obtained from an adult in good health. The chain employs TRBV28 and TRBJ1-1, with the identity of the D gene unclear. Here the sequenced sample was peripheral blood, taken on day 0 of AZD1222 vaccination. The nucleotide sequence is given as TGTGCCAGCAGTTTATATATCGGGAACACTGAAGCTTTCTTT. This sequence encodes CASSLYIGNTEAFF.